This T cell receptor beta chain was sequenced in a study of shared clonotypes between healthy human individuals. The germline V gene encodes CDR1 MGHRA and CDR2 YSYEKL. The CDR3 extends over 18 amino acids. J lost 0 bases, V lost 1 base, and 8 bases had no gene match. Here immunoSEQ multiplex PCR was the method, and the copy in TCRdb shows in-frame clones only, minus some. This table has roughly 2 million clones, approximately 95% appearing once. This receptor was identified in a man aged 18 to 35 in good health. The J gene is TRBJ2-1, the V gene TRBV4-1; TRBD1 agrees at 8 bases. Sequencing was carried out using naive CD4+ T cells sorted from blood. Specified subset: CD45RA+ positively selected. In DNA form, the CDR3 reads TGCGCCAGCAGCCAAGGGCCACTTGGGACAGGCTCCTACAATGAGCAGTTCTTC. It codes for CASSQGPLGTGSYNEQFF.